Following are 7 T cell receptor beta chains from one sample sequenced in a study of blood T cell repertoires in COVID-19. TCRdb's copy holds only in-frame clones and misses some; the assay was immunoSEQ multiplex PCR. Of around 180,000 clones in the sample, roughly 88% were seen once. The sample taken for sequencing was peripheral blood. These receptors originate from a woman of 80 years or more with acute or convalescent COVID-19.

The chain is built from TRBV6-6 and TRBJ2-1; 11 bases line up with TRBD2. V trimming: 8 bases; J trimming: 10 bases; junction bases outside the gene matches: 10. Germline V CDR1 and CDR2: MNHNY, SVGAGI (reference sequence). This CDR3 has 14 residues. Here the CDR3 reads CASSGSGGANEQFF. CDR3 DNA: TGTGCCAGCTCGGGTAGCGGGGGGGCCAACGAGCAGTTCTTC.

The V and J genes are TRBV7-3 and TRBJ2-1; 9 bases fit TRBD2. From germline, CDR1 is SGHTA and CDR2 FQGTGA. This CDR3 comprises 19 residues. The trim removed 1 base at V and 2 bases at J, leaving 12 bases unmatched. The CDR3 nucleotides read TGTGCCAGCAGCTTAAGGGGCGGGAGGGCCTCGGGACCCTACAATGAGCAGTTCTTC. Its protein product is CASSLRGGRASGPYNEQFF.

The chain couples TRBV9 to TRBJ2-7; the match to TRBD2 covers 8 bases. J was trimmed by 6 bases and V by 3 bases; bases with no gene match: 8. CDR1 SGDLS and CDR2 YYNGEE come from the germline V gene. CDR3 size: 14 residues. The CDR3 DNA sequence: TGTGCCAGCAGCGGGAGCGGGAGTCCCCTCGAGCAGTACTTC. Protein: CASSGSGSPLEQYF.

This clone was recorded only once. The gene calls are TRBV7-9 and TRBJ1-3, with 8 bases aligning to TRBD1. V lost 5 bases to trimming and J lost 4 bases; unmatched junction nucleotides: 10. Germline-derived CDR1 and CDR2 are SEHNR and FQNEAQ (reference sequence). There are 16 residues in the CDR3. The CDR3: CASSPQGQAKGNTIYF. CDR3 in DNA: TGTGCCAGCAGCCCGCAGGGACAGGCGAAAGGAAACACCATATATTTT.

The CDR3 sequence: CASSPIDWLDYGYTF. The CDR3 region has the DNA TGTGCCAGCAGTCCGATCGACTGGTTGGACTATGGCTACACCTTC. The chain carries TRBV6-2 or TRBV6-3 and TRBJ1-2; D is uncertain. CDR3 length equals 15 residues. V lost 5 bases and J 3 bases, leaving 16 bases between the germline ends. Per germline, CDR1 MNHEY and CDR2 SVGEGT.

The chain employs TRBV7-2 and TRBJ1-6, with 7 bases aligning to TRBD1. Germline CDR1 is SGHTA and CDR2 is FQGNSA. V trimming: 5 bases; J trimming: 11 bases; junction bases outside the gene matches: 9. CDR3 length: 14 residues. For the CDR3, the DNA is TGTGCCAGCAGCGCAATCACAGGGGTAGCACCCCTCCACTTT. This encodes CASSAITGVAPLHF. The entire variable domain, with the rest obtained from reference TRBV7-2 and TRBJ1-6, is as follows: GAGVSQSPSNKVTEKGKDVELRCDPISGHTALYWYRQSLGQGLEFLIYFQGNSAPDKSGLPSDRFSAERTGGSVSTLTIQRTQQEDSAVYLCASSAITGVAPLHFGNGTRLTVT.

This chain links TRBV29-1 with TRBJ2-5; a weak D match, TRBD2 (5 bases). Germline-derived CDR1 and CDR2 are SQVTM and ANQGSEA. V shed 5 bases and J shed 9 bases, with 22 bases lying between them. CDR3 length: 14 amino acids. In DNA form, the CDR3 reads TGCAGCGTTATTCTCCTAAGGGTACGGGGAGCCCAGTACTTC. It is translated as CSVILLRVRGAQYF.